The present T cell receptor (beta chain) was sequenced within a study of OX40 agonist ivuxolimab in advanced cancers. Whole-study context: The dose-escalation cohort was approximately 81% male, with a mean age of 60 years, ranging about 20 to 85. Earlier treatment with anti-PD-1, anti-PD-L1 or anti-CTLA-4 was permitted, and 35% to 40% had received some.

Remarks on this clone: What it binds is not known.

Only in-frame clones appear in the TCRdb table, and some are missing; sequencing was by immunoSEQ multiplex PCR. The sample lists approximately 81,000 clones, more than 65% occurring once. Per the germline V gene, CDR1 is SEHNR and CDR2 is FQNEAQ (reference sequence). The CDR3 is 15 residues long. Trimming took off 5 bases at V and 0 bases at J, with 11 bases between the two ends. Study outcomes and limitations: Clonal expansion among partial responders at 0.1-3.0 mg/kg ranked near the lowest. There was clonal expansion of CD4+ and CD8+ blood T cells by week 6 at 0.1 to 3.0 mg/kg.

Sequencing was performed on CD4+ or CD8+ T cells sorted from blood, taken in a trial of the OX40 agonist ivuxolimab. The chain recombines TRBV7-9 with TRBJ1-3; no definite D call. This TCR was recovered from an adult with an advanced solid tumor such as melanoma, head and neck, liver or kidney cancer. The CDR3 DNA sequence: TGTGCCAGCAGCCGCGCAGGAGACTCTGGAAACACCATATATTTT. Amino acids: CASSRAGDSGNTIYF.